A single sample gave rise to the 30 T cell receptor beta chains below, sequenced in a study of T cell changes during pregnancy in multiple sclerosis. Profiling relied on immunoSEQ multiplex PCR, and the TCRdb table lists in-frame clones only, not all of them. Among about 36,000 clones listed, 89% were seen once. The sequenced sample was CD8+ T cells from peripheral blood mononuclear cells, obtained in the third trimester of pregnancy. These receptors came from a female donor with multiple sclerosis, enrolled in a pregnancy study.

V is TRBV6-4 and J is TRBJ2-2, with 12 bases that match TRBD2. Trimming cost V 7 bases and J 5 bases; bases outside gene matches: 5. CDR3 length: 15 residues. CDR1 is MRHNA and CDR2 is SNTAGT in the germline V gene. In DNA form, the CDR3 reads TGTGCCAGCACCATGACTAGCGGGAGAACCGGGGAGCTGTTTTTT. Translating gives CASTMTSGRTGELFF.

This clone was seen just once. The chain is built from TRBV9 and TRBJ2-7, with 11 bases fitting TRBD2. CDR1 and CDR2 from the germline V gene are SGDLS and YYNGEE. The length of the CDR3 is 15 residues. Trimming cost V 0 bases and J 4 bases; bases outside gene matches: 3. The CDR3 sequence is CASSVGLAGGYEQYF. The CDR3 bases are TGTGCCAGCAGCGTAGGTCTAGCGGGAGGTTACGAGCAGTACTTC.

The DNA of the CDR3 is TGTGCCAGCAGTACGACAGTCGATCAAGAGACCCAGTACTTC. As protein: CASSTTVDQETQYF. The rearrangement joins TRBV27 to TRBJ2-5; perhaps TRBD1 as D (5 bases). The ends were cut back, 5 bases at V and 2 bases at J, with 12 bases in the middle. The CDR3 is 14 residues long. CDR1 is MNHEY, CDR2 SMNVEV, per germline (reference sequence).

The chain combines TRBV7-2 with TRBJ1-1; D possibly corresponds to TRBD1 (6 bases). Germline V gene sequence: CDR1 SGHTA, CDR2 FQGNSA. The V gene lost 6 bases and the J gene lost 0 bases, with 11 bases spanning the gap. The length of the CDR3 is 14 residues. CDR3: CASRQDRLNTEAFF. CDR3 bases: TGTGCCAGCAGACAAGACAGGTTGAACACTGAAGCTTTCTTT.

In the case of this clone: The same CDR3 can be traced to other DNA sequences in this sample. The chain recombines TRBV27 with TRBJ1-1; D may be TRBD1 (5 bases). Trimming removed 3 bases from V and 5 bases from J, with 10 bases in between. This CDR3 is built from 13 residues. Per germline, CDR1 MNHEY and CDR2 SMNVEV (reference sequence). The CDR3 DNA is TGTGCCAGCAGTTTCAGGCAGGGAACTGAAGCTTTCTTT. It yields the protein CASSFRQGTEAFF.

The chain combines TRBV7-8 with TRBJ2-3; TRBD1 matches at 8 bases. CDR1 SGHVS and CDR2 FQNEAQ come from the germline V gene. With 1 base clipped from V and 2 bases from J, the junction kept 2 bases outside the gene matches. CDR3 length: 15 amino acids. The CDR3 nucleotides are TGTGCCAGCAGCTTAGGACAGGGGCACACAGATACGCAGTATTTT. Protein: CASSLGQGHTDTQYF.

The chain carries TRBV7-9 and TRBJ2-3, with a possible D match to TRBD2 (5 bases). CDR1 and CDR2 from the germline V gene are SEHNR and FQNEAQ (reference sequence). CDR3 length equals 14 residues. Trimming stripped 2 bases from V and 6 bases from J, with 12 bases between. Here the CDR3 reads CASSLMASKDTQYF. CDR3 DNA sequence: TGTGCCAGCAGCTTAATGGCTAGCAAGGATACGCAGTATTTT.

The genes are TRBV7-2 and TRBJ1-2; 11 positions match TRBD1. Per germline, CDR1 SGHTA and CDR2 FQGNSA. V shed 11 bases, J shed 4 bases, and the junction held 12 bases outside the gene matches. This CDR3 is 15 amino acids long. CDR3 coding DNA: TGTGCCTCCCGGGACAGGGGGTTCAGTAGCTATGGCTACACCTTC. Translation: CASRDRGFSSYGYTF.

The genes are TRBV2 and TRBJ2-7, with TRBD1 matching 9 bases. The CDR3 is made up of 15 amino acids. CDR1 and CDR2 (germline): SNHLY, FYNNEI. The J segment lost 5 bases and the V segment lost 4 bases, leaving 9 bases of the junction unmatched. DNA of the CDR3: TGTGCCAGCAGTGGGGAACAGGGGGCAGGCGACGAGCAGTACTTC. It codes for CASSGEQGAGDEQYF.

V and J are TRBV4-1 and TRBJ1-1; D possibly corresponds to TRBD1 (6 bases). Germline V lookup: CDR1 MGHRA, CDR2 YSYEKL. V was clipped by 0 bases and J by 7 bases, with 15 bases between them. There are 15 residues in the CDR3. The chain's CDR3 is CASSQEPGVLGEAFF. DNA for the CDR3: TGCGCCAGCAGCCAAGAGCCAGGGGTCCTGGGTGAAGCTTTCTTT.

The chain couples TRBV11-3 to TRBJ2-5; perhaps TRBD2 as D (5 bases). The CDR3 totals 15 residues. The germline V and J ends were trimmed by 1 base and 1 base, with 10 bases remaining between them. Germline CDR1 is SGHNT and CDR2 is YENEEA. Written as DNA, the CDR3 is TGTGCCAGCAGCTTAGGGGAGCACCCCCAAGAGACCCAGTACTTC. Amino acids: CASSLGEHPQETQYF.

V usage is TRBV9 and J usage is TRBJ2-1; 9 bases fit TRBD2. The length of the CDR3 is 16 residues. The germline CDR1 and CDR2 sequences are SGDLS and YYNGEE. Trimming removed 3 bases from V and 8 bases from J; junction bases left unmatched: 12. In nucleotides, the CDR3 is TGTGCCAGCAGCGGACCGGCGGGAGGGCCTAAAGATGAGCAGTTCTTC. Translated, it gives CASSGPAGGPKDEQFF. The full variable domain, its missing parts supplied by reference TRBV9 and TRBJ2-1, is DSGVTQTPKHLITATGQRVTLRCSPRSGDLSVYWYQQSLDQGLQFLIQYYNGEERAKGNILERFSAQQFPDLHSELNLSSLELGDSALYFCASSGPAGGPKDEQFFGPGTRLTVL.

The rearrangement joins TRBV13 to TRBJ2-1, with D possibly matching TRBD2 (6 bases). This CDR3 comprises 17 residues. Germline V gene sequence: CDR1 PRHDT, CDR2 FYEKMQ (reference sequence). V lost 2 bases to trimming and J lost 0 bases, with 14 bases between them. DNA of the CDR3: TGTGCCAGCAGCTTAAATCTTGCGGGGCCCTCCTACAATGAGCAGTTCTTC. Translated: CASSLNLAGPSYNEQFF.

J is TRBJ1-1 and V is TRBV29-1, with D unresolved. The CDR3 consists of 11 residues. The germline V gene encodes CDR1 SQVTM and CDR2 ANQGSEA. V lost 4 bases and J 7 bases, leaving 10 bases between the germline ends. This chain's CDR3 is CSVVVLFEAFF. The CDR3 DNA sequence: TGCAGCGTTGTAGTTCTGTTTGAAGCTTTCTTT.

The chain is built from TRBV27 and TRBJ2-6; the match to TRBD1 covers 11 bases. In germline, CDR1 is MNHEY, CDR2 SMNVEV (reference sequence). There are 18 residues in the CDR3. With V trimmed by 1 base and J by 3 bases, 5 bases remained unmatched. This CDR3 is CASSLLDRGLNGANVLTF. CDR3 coding DNA: TGTGCCAGCAGTTTATTGGACAGGGGGCTAAATGGGGCCAACGTCCTGACTTTC. The variable domain in full, with the rest retrieved from reference TRBV27 and TRBJ2-6, is EAQVTQNPRYLITVTGKKLTVTCSQNMNHEYMSWYRQDPGLGLRQIYYSMNVEVTDKGDVPEGYKVSRKEKRNFPLILESPSPNQTSLYFCASSLLDRGLNGANVLTFGAGSRLTVL.

The chain recombines TRBV6-4 with TRBJ1-1, with 10 bases that match TRBD1. This CDR3 is 15 amino acids long. Per the germline V gene, CDR1 is MRHNA and CDR2 is SNTAGT. The J segment lost 4 bases and the V segment lost 4 bases, leaving 6 bases of the junction unmatched. DNA for the CDR3: TGTGCCAGCAGTGTGACAGGGGGCAAGGGCACTGAAGCTTTCTTT. It yields the protein CASSVTGGKGTEAFF.

The V and J genes are TRBV13 and TRBJ1-1; TRBD1 is a possible D gene (5 bases). Germline values: CDR1 PRHDT, CDR2 FYEKMQ (reference sequence). This CDR3 is built from 14 residues. The ends were cut back, 0 bases at V and 3 bases at J, with 8 bases in the middle. CDR3 nucleotides: TGTGCCAGCAGCTTAGGTTGGGGCGACACTGAAGCTTTCTTT. The encoded protein is CASSLGWGDTEAFF. The full variable domain, rest sourced from reference TRBV13 and TRBJ1-1, is AAGVIQSPRHLIKEKRETATLKCYPIPRHDTVYWYQQGPGQDPQFLISFYEKMQSDKGSIPDRFSAQQFSDYHSELNMSSLELGDSALYFCASSLGWGDTEAFFGQGTRLTVV.

The chain recombines TRBV4-1 with TRBJ1-1, with 7 bases that match TRBD1. The germline CDR1 and CDR2 sequences are MGHRA and YSYEKL. This CDR3 has 18 amino acids. With 4 bases clipped from V and 3 bases from J, the junction kept 17 bases outside the gene matches. CDR3 sequence reads: CASSPLGGQPRVDTEAFF. CDR3 DNA sequence: TGCGCCAGCAGCCCCCTTGGGGGACAGCCAAGGGTCGACACTGAAGCTTTCTTT.

The rearrangement uses TRBV11-3 and TRBJ2-1; 12 nucleotides align to TRBD2. CDR3 size: 17 residues. The germline gives CDR1 SGHNT, CDR2 YENEEA. The V segment lost 5 bases and the J segment 7 bases; nucleotides outside the gene matches: 12. CDR3 residues: CASSPRPSGGAFNEQFF. In DNA, the CDR3 is TGTGCCAGCAGCCCGAGGCCTAGCGGGGGGGCGTTTAATGAGCAGTTCTTC.

The chain joins TRBV27 to TRBJ2-7; TRBD2 matches 8 bases. Germline V gene data show CDR1 as MNHEY and CDR2 as SMNVEV (reference sequence). The V and J ends lost 3 bases and 1 base, in that order; junction bases with no gene match: 5. The CDR3 totals 15 residues. The CDR3 nucleotides are TGTGCCAGCAGTTTCAGCGGGGGCCCTTCCTACGAGCAGTACTTC. Translating it yields CASSFSGGPSYEQYF.

The DNA for the CDR3 is TGTGCCTGGAGCTTTGCGGGAGGGCCCTACGAGCAGTACTTC. Protein sequence: CAWSFAGGPYEQYF. The gene calls are TRBV30 and TRBJ2-7, with 9 bases fitting TRBD2. Per germline, CDR1 GTSNPN and CDR2 SVGIG (reference sequence). With V trimmed by 3 bases and J by 2 bases, 5 bases remained unmatched. The CDR3 has 14 residues. The variable domain in full, completed from reference TRBV30 and TRBJ2-7, reads SQTIHQWPATLVQPVGSPLSLECTVEGTSNPNLYWYRQAAGRGLQLLFYSVGIGQISSEVPQNLSASRPQDRQFILSSKKLLLSDSGFYLCAWSFAGGPYEQYFGPGTRLTVT.

The rearrangement joins TRBV4-2 to TRBJ2-5; 11 bases agree with TRBD1. Germline CDR1 is LGHNA and CDR2 is YNFKEQ. The CDR3 loop spans 14 amino acids. V trimming: 4 bases; J trimming: 6 bases; junction bases outside the gene matches: 4. CDR3 DNA sequence: TGTGCCAGCAGCCCGGACAGGGGGCAAAAGACCCAGTACTTC. Protein sequence: CASSPDRGQKTQYF.

The V and J genes are TRBV19 and TRBJ2-1, with TRBD2 identical over 8 bases. Germline CDR1 and CDR2: LNHDA and SQIVND (reference sequence). The V gene end was trimmed by 11 bases and the J gene end by 9 bases; junction bases not matched to a gene: 15. This CDR3 comprises 14 residues. In DNA form, the CDR3 reads TGTGCCTCCCAGCCGGGACTAGTTTCGTCTGAGCAGTTCTTC. The encoded protein is CASQPGLVSSEQFF.

This sequence joins TRBV7-9 and TRBJ2-3; TRBD2 matches at 12 bases. After removal of 6 bases from V and 4 bases from J, the junction contained 5 bases not matched to a gene. Germline lookup yields CDR1 SEHNR and CDR2 FQNEAQ (reference sequence). There are 15 residues in the CDR3. CDR3 nucleotide sequence: TGTGCCAGCAGGCTGACTAGCGGGGGTGCAGATACGCAGTATTTT. Translating gives CASRLTSGGADTQYF.

This clone showed up just once. The chain links TRBV27 to TRBJ1-6; D gene ambiguous. Germline V gene sequence: CDR1 MNHEY, CDR2 SMNVEV (reference sequence). The CDR3 loop spans 16 amino acids. The germline V and J ends were trimmed by 4 bases and 0 bases, with 10 bases remaining between them. As DNA, the CDR3 is TGTGCCAGCAGTTCTCTGGAGAGCTCCTATAATTCACCCCTCCACTTT. Encoded protein: CASSSLESSYNSPLHF.

The chain carries TRBV27 and TRBJ2-5; the match to TRBD1 covers 9 bases. J was trimmed by 3 bases and V by 4 bases; bases with no gene match: 6. CDR1 is MNHEY and CDR2 is SMNVEV in the germline V gene (reference sequence). This CDR3 contains 15 residues. The CDR3 region has the DNA TGTGCCAGCAGTTCGCGGACAGGGGTAAAAGAGACCCAGTACTTC. It specifies CASSSRTGVKETQYF.

The chain combines TRBV11-2 with TRBJ2-5; D is unresolved. Trimming took off 0 bases at V and 1 base at J, with 6 bases between the two ends. The CDR3 extends over 14 amino acids. The V gene's germline CDR1 is SGHAT and CDR2 FQNNGV. CDR3 sequence (DNA): TGTGCCAGCAGCTTAGAACAGTTCCAAGAGACCCAGTACTTC. As protein: CASSLEQFQETQYF.

V usage is TRBV2 and J usage is TRBJ2-7, with 11 positions matching TRBD1. Germline loops: CDR1 SNHLY, CDR2 FYNNEI. V dropped 7 bases and J dropped 4; count of bases not matched to a gene: 3. The CDR3 is 13 amino acids. CDR3 DNA: TGTGCCAGCACAGGACAGGGGGCGTACGAGCAGTACTTC. Protein: CASTGQGAYEQYF. The whole variable domain, remainder taken from reference TRBV2 and TRBJ2-7, is EPEVTQTPSHQVTQMGQEVILRCVPISNHLYFYWYRQILGQKVEFLVSFYNNEISEKSEIFDDQFSVERPDGSNFTLKIRSTKLEDSAMYFCASTGQGAYEQYFGPGTRLTVT.

This CDR3 reads CASSQSRELYEQYF. The CDR3 DNA reads as TGTGCCAGCAGCCAATCCCGGGAGCTCTACGAGCAGTACTTC. This chain joins TRBV14 and TRBJ2-7; perhaps TRBD2 as D (6 bases). The CDR3 sequence is 14 residues long. V lost 2 bases and J 3 bases, leaving 11 bases between the germline ends. The germline V gene encodes CDR1 SGHDN and CDR2 FVKESK.

The CDR3 reads CASTWGQGGTGELFF. CDR3 bases: TGTGCCAGCACCTGGGGACAGGGCGGAACCGGGGAGCTGTTTTTT. The V and J genes are TRBV6-6 and TRBJ2-2, with 9 bases fitting TRBD1. V shed 7 bases and J 5 bases; nucleotides not matched to a gene: 8. Germline assignment: CDR1 MNHNY and CDR2 SVGAGI (reference sequence). The length of the CDR3 is 15 residues.